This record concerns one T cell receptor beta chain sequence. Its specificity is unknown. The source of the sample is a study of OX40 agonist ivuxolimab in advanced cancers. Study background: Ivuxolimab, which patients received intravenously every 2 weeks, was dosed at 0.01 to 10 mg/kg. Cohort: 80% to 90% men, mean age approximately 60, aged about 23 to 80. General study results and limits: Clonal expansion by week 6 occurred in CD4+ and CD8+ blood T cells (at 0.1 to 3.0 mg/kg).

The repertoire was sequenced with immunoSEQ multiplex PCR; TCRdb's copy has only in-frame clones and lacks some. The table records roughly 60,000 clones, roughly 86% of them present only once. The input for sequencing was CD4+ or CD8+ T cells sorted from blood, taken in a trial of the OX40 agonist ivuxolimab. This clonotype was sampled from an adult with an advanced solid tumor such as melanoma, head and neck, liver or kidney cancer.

The CDR3 loop reads CASRGTPTGNEQFF. In nucleotides, the CDR3 is TGTGCCAGCAGGGGGACCCCCACCGGGAATGAGCAGTTCTTC. The V and J genes are TRBV6-5 and TRBJ2-1, with D possibly being TRBD1 or TRBD2 (5 bases each). V gave up 6 bases and J gave up 7 bases, with 16 bases separating them. Germline CDR1 and CDR2: MNHEY and SVGAGI. This CDR3 is built from 14 residues.